Sequencing of this T cell receptor beta chain was carried out in a study of technical replicates of blood from several donors. Germline CDR1 reads SQVTM; CDR2 reads ANQGSEA. The CDR3 sequence is 11 residues long. V shed 6 bases and J 6 bases; nucleotides not matched to a gene: 4. Produced via immunoSEQ multiplex PCR; TCRdb's table is partial and in-frame only. The data show about 82,000 clones, with around 90% seen just once and 0.2% to 0.3% held by the top ten. This TCR was sampled from a human donor in good health. Sequenced material: T cells isolated from PBMCs. The chain links TRBV29-1 to TRBJ2-7, with 8 bases that match TRBD1. The CDR3: CSVRTGREQYF. CDR3 bases: TGCAGCGTCCGGACAGGGCGCGAGCAGTACTTC.